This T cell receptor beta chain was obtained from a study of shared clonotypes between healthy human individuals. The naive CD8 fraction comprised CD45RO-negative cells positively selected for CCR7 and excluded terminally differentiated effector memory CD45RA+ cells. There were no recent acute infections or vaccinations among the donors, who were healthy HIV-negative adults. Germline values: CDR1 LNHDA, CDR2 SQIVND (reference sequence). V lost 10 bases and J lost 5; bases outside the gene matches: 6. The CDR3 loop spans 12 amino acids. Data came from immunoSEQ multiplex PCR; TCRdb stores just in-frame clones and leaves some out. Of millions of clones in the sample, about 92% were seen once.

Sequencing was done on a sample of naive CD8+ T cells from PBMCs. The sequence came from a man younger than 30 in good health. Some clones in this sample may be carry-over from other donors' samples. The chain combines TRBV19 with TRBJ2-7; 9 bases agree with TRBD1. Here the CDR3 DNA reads TGTGCCACCGGGACAGGGCTCCACGAGCAGTACTTC. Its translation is CATGTGLHEQYF.